This passage covers 20 T cell receptor beta chains from one sample sequenced in a study of naive CD8 T cells in extremely preterm neonates. Clones were sequenced by immunoSEQ multiplex PCR, and TCRdb holds only the in-frame ones, with some missing. Here the sample spans around 5,900 clones, 98% being singletons. Sequenced: naive CD8+ T cells from blood. Receptors originate from a human donor in good health.

The chain couples TRBV27 to TRBJ2-7; 7 bases map to TRBD2. The trim removed 8 bases at V and 4 bases at J, leaving 8 bases unmatched. The CDR3 extends over 13 amino acids. Germline V lookup: CDR1 MNHEY, CDR2 SMNVEV (reference sequence). CDR3 loop: CASSSRGEYEQYF. CDR3 nucleotides: TGTGCCAGCTCAAGCCGGGGGGAATACGAGCAGTACTTC.

J is TRBJ1-5 and V is TRBV19; 7 bases line up with TRBD1. The germline V gene has CDR1 LNHDA and CDR2 SQIVND (reference sequence). This CDR3 comprises 15 residues. The J segment lost 3 bases and the V segment lost 5 bases, leaving 7 bases of the junction unmatched. The CDR3 region is CASSWGQYLNQPQHF. In DNA form, the CDR3 reads TGTGCCAGTAGTTGGGGACAGTATCTCAATCAGCCCCAGCATTTT.

V and J are TRBV5-1 and TRBJ2-1, with D perhaps matching TRBD1 (6 bases). The CDR3 contains 14 residues. Looked up from germline, CDR1 is SGHRS and CDR2 is YFSETQ. The V and J ends lost 1 base and 8 bases respectively, with 13 bases between them. The CDR3, as DNA: TGCGCCAGCAGCTTGAGAATGGGGGCGGATGAGCAGTTCTTC. Encoded protein: CASSLRMGADEQFF.

The chain couples TRBV19 to TRBJ2-7; 10 bases map to TRBD1. The V gene's germline CDR1 is LNHDA and CDR2 SQIVND (reference sequence). J lost 4 bases, V lost 7 bases, and 7 bases had no gene match. The CDR3 length is 14 residues. CDR3 sequence reads: CASKKDRGLYEQYF. The CDR3 coding sequence is TGTGCCAGTAAGAAGGACAGGGGGTTATACGAGCAGTACTTC. The full variable domain, its missing parts supplied by reference TRBV19 and TRBJ2-7, is DGGITQSPKYLFRKEGQNVTLSCEQNLNHDAMYWYRQDPGQGLRLIYYSQIVNDFQKGDIAEGYSVSREKKESFPLTVTSAQKNPTAFYLCASKKDRGLYEQYFGPGTRLTVT.

The chain combines TRBV6-6 with TRBJ2-3; D perhaps matches TRBD2 (5 bases). V lost 5 bases to trimming and J lost 4 bases, with 7 bases between them. CDR1 and CDR2 from the germline V gene are MNHNY and SVGAGI (reference sequence). CDR3 length: 12 amino acids. The CDR3 sequence: CASSSSADTQYF. CDR3 sequence (DNA): TGTGCCAGCAGTAGTAGCGCAGATACGCAGTATTTT.

The chain carries TRBV27 and TRBJ2-7; D is perhaps TRBD2 (5 bases). The CDR3 totals 14 residues. Between the trimmed V and J ends, which lost 6 bases and 2 bases, there was a span of 14 bases. Germline CDR1 is MNHEY and CDR2 is SMNVEV (reference sequence). The CDR3, as DNA: TGTGCCAGCAGCTCCGCCGGGGTACCCTACGAGCAGTACTTC. It encodes CASSSAGVPYEQYF.

J is TRBJ2-7 and V is TRBV7-9; no clear D gene. The germline gives CDR1 SEHNR, CDR2 FQNEAQ (reference sequence). This CDR3 has 13 residues. V gave up 6 bases and J gave up 4 bases, with 13 bases separating them. The CDR3 bases are TGTGCCAGCAGTTTAAGTACGGTTTACGAGCAGTACTTC. Its translation is CASSLSTVYEQYF.

The gene calls are TRBV10-3 and TRBJ2-3, with TRBD1 matching over 9 bases. The germline V gene has CDR1 ENHRY and CDR2 SYGVKD. Trimming at V came to 7 bases and at J to 4 bases, leaving 6 bases not matched to a gene. The CDR3 is 14 amino acids. CDR3 nucleotides: TGTGCCATCACTACCGGGACAGGGTCAGATACGCAGTATTTT. It yields the protein CAITTGTGSDTQYF.

The genes are TRBV2 and TRBJ2-1; TRBD2 agrees at 12 bases. J was trimmed by 9 bases and V by 6 bases; bases with no gene match: 6. Per the germline V gene, CDR1 is SNHLY and CDR2 is FYNNEI. The CDR3 runs 14 residues. The CDR3 nucleotides are TGTGCCAGCAGCGGACTAGCGGGACCTAGTGAGCAGTTCTTC. This translates into CASSGLAGPSEQFF. Full variable domain (remainder filled in from reference TRBV2 and TRBJ2-1): EPEVTQTPSHQVTQMGQEVILRCVPISNHLYFYWYRQILGQKVEFLVSFYNNEISEKSEIFDDQFSVERPDGSNFTLKIRSTKLEDSAMYFCASSGLAGPSEQFFGPGTRLTVL.

This sequence joins TRBV27 and TRBJ2-7, with 8 nucleotides matching TRBD1. Germline CDR1 is MNHEY and CDR2 is SMNVEV (reference sequence). Unmatched junction bases numbered 9, after V lost 5 bases and J lost 0 bases. This CDR3 is 16 amino acids long. The DNA of the CDR3 is TGTGCCAGCAGTGCCCCCCGACAGGGGACCTCCTACGAGCAGTACTTC. This codes for CASSAPRQGTSYEQYF.

V gene TRBV19 combines with J gene TRBJ2-3; D may be TRBD2 (5 bases). The CDR3 runs 17 residues. The V end was cut by 3 bases, the J end by 3 bases, with 19 bases between. Germline V gene data show CDR1 as LNHDA and CDR2 as SQIVND (reference sequence). The CDR3 region has the DNA TGTGCCAGTAGTATGTACCCCACCCGGGAAGGTACAGATACGCAGTATTTT. Translating gives CASSMYPTREGTDTQYF.

CDR3: CASSSRVYRIQSRANVLTF. Written as DNA, the CDR3 is TGTGCCAGCAGTAGCAGGGTTTACCGAATACAAAGTCGGGCCAACGTCCTGACTTTC. The chain is built from TRBV2 and TRBJ2-6; D might be TRBD1 (5 bases). V dropped 5 bases and J dropped 5 bases, with 25 bases sitting between them. CDR3 length equals 19 residues. The germline V gene has CDR1 SNHLY and CDR2 FYNNEI.

This chain links TRBV2 with TRBJ2-1, with 8 bases identical to TRBD2. Trimming took 2 bases from V and 8 from J; bases not matched to a gene: 8. CDR1 and CDR2 from the germline V gene are SNHLY and FYNNEI. The CDR3 spans 15 residues. This chain's CDR3 is CASSELGRAGDEQFF. The CDR3 region has the DNA TGTGCCAGCAGTGAACTCGGGAGGGCCGGGGATGAGCAGTTCTTC.

This chain uses TRBV6-5 with TRBJ2-3; 7 nucleotides match TRBD1. With 3 bases clipped from V and 2 bases from J, the junction kept 2 bases outside the gene matches. The CDR3 runs to 14 residues. Germline CDR1 and CDR2: MNHEY and SVGAGI. CDR3 bases: TGTGCCAGCAGTTATGGGACAGCCACAGATACGCAGTATTTT. Its protein is CASSYGTATDTQYF.

This rearrangement joins TRBV5-6 to TRBJ1-2, with 7 bases that match TRBD1. CDR1 SGHDT and CDR2 YYEEEE come from the germline V gene. The CDR3 is 16 residues long. The trim removed 0 bases at V and 6 bases at J, leaving 11 bases unmatched. CDR3 sequence reads: CASSLGRKRGGDGYTF. In nucleotides, the CDR3 is TGTGCCAGCAGCTTGGGGAGAAAGAGAGGGGGCGATGGCTACACCTTC.

The chain uses TRBV2 and TRBJ2-3; TRBD2 aligns across 13 bases. The V and J ends lost 10 bases and 2 bases, in that order; junction bases with no gene match: 6. From germline, CDR1 is SNHLY and CDR2 FYNNEI. The CDR3 has 15 amino acids. Here the CDR3 reads CATPGLAGPTDTQYF. DNA of the CDR3: TGTGCCACACCGGGACTAGCGGGGCCCACAGATACGCAGTATTTT. The whole variable domain, filled in from reference TRBV2 and TRBJ2-3, reads EPEVTQTPSHQVTQMGQEVILRCVPISNHLYFYWYRQILGQKVEFLVSFYNNEISEKSEIFDDQFSVERPDGSNFTLKIRSTKLEDSAMYFCATPGLAGPTDTQYFGPGTRLTVL.

This clone was detected once. The chain joins TRBV9 to TRBJ2-7; 7 nucleotides match TRBD2. This CDR3 has 13 residues. The germline gives CDR1 SGDLS, CDR2 YYNGEE. V lost 3 bases, J lost 3 bases, and 3 bases stayed unmatched. The CDR3 sequence is CASSGASGYEQYF. In nucleotides, the CDR3 is TGTGCCAGCAGCGGGGCTAGCGGCTACGAGCAGTACTTC.

This chain joins TRBV14 and TRBJ2-7; 13 positions match TRBD2. CDR1 and CDR2 (germline): SGHDN, FVKESK. The CDR3 loop spans 15 amino acids. V lost 5 bases and J lost 4; bases outside the gene matches: 5. The CDR3: CASSARTSGSYEQYF. For the CDR3, the DNA is TGTGCCAGCAGCGCGCGGACTAGCGGGAGTTACGAGCAGTACTTC.

The chain links TRBV11-2 to TRBJ2-3; the match to TRBD2 covers 14 bases. Germline CDR1 is SGHAT and CDR2 is FQNNGV. V gave up 6 bases and J gave up 5 bases; unmatched junction bases: 13. CDR3 length: 18 amino acids. The CDR3, as DNA: TGTGCCAGCAGGCGACTAGCGGGAGGGCCAAGGTTGGGAGATACGCAGTATTTT. Its translation: CASRRLAGGPRLGDTQYF. Full variable domain (missing parts from reference TRBV11-2 and TRBJ2-3): EAGVAQSPRYKIIEKRQSVAFWCNPISGHATLYWYQQILGQGPKLLIQFQNNGVVDDSQLPKDRFSAERLKGVDSTLKIQPAKLEDSAVYLCASRRLAGGPRLGDTQYFGPGTRLTVL.

This clone was observed once. V usage is TRBV7-8 and J usage is TRBJ2-7; maybe TRBD1 (6 bases). The CDR3 contains 15 residues. Germline lookup yields CDR1 SGHVS and CDR2 FQNEAQ. Trimming cost V 1 base and J 6 bases, with 16 bases left between them. CDR3 sequence: CASSLGPQGRGEQYF. In nucleotides, the CDR3 is TGTGCCAGCAGCTTAGGCCCCCAGGGGCGTGGCGAGCAGTACTTC. Full variable domain (rest looked up from reference TRBV7-8 and TRBJ2-7): GAGVSQSPRYKVAKRGQDVALRCDPISGHVSLFWYQQALGQGPEFLTYFQNEAQLDKSGLPSDRFFAERPEGSVSTLKIQRTQQEDSAVYLCASSLGPQGRGEQYFGPGTRLTVT.